This TCR beta chain was captured in a study of blood T cell repertoires in COVID-19. Study as a whole: Specimens from acute and convalescent COVID-19 originated in the United States, Italy and Spain. Sample material is recorded as cDNA or gDNA derived from T cells, B-cell-depleted T cells, or PBMCs.

CDR3 length: 14 amino acids. V shed 7 bases and J 5 bases; nucleotides not matched to a gene: 8. Looked up from germline, CDR1 is MDHEN and CDR2 is SYDVKM. Original analysis: How many nucleated cells were present was estimated from reference gene primer amplification. Here immunoSEQ multiplex PCR was the method, and the copy in TCRdb shows in-frame clones only, minus some. D and trimming come from the DNA, and the V and J calls and clone size come from that table. This table holds under 350,000 clones, about 88% found once. J is TRBJ2-5 and V is TRBV28, with TRBD2 matching 9 bases. The material sequenced was peripheral blood. This receptor was obtained from a man between 18 and 29 years old with active or convalescent COVID-19. The CDR3 loop is CASIVAGARETQYF. In DNA, the CDR3 is TGTGCCAGCATAGTAGCGGGGGCGAGGGAGACCCAGTACTTC.